This TCR beta chain was sequenced in a study of blood T cell repertoires in COVID-19. For the study at large: Sites in the United States, Italy and Spain provided acute and convalescent COVID-19 samples.

Trimming cost V 0 bases and J 4 bases; bases outside gene matches: 22. The CDR3 is 21 amino acids. The germline gives CDR1 SGHRS, CDR2 YFSETQ. Original analysis: The authors estimated nucleated cell counts from reference gene primer amplification. Assay used: immunoSEQ multiplex PCR; TCRdb lists only in-frame clones, some missing. D and trimming were read from the DNA, whereas the V and J calls and clone size are those reported in that table. Of a few hundred thousand clones in the sample, 75% to 85% were seen once. The chain carries TRBV5-1 and TRBJ2-7, with TRBD2 matching over 10 bases. The clonotype comes from a human donor in a cohort sampled during active COVID-19. Source material: peripheral blood. CDR3 region: CASSLGFGSLSSGGPTYEQYF. The CDR3 nucleotides are TGCGCCAGCAGCTTGGGTTTTGGTAGCTTGTCTAGCGGGGGACCGACTTACGAGCAGTACTTC.